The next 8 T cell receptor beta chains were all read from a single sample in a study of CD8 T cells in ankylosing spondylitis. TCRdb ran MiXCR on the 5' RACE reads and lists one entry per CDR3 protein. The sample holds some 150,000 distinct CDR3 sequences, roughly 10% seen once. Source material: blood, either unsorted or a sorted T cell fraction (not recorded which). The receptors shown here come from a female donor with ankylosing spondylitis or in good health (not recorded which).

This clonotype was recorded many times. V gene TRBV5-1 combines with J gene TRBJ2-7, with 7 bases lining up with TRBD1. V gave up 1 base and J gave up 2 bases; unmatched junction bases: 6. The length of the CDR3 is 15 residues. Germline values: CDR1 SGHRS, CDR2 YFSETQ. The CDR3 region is CASSLTGEVPYEQYF. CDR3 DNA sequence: TGCGCCAGCAGCTTGACAGGGGAAGTTCCCTACGAGCAGTACTTC.

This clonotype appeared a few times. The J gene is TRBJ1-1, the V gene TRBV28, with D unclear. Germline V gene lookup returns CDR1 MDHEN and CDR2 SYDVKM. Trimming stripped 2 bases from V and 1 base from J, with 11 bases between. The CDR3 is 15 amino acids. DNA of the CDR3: TGTGCCAGCAGTTTAAGTCGCAGATCGAACACTGAAGCTTTCTTT. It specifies CASSLSRRSNTEAFF.

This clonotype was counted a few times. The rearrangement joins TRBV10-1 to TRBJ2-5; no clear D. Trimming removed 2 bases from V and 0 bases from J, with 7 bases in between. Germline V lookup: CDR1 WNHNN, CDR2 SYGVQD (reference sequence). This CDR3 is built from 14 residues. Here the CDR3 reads CASSERADQETQYF. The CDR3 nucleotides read TGCGCCAGCAGTGAGAGGGCTGACCAAGAGACCCAGTACTTC.

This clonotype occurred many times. The CDR3 DNA is TGCGCCAGCAGCATACAGGGAGGGGAGCTGTTTTTT. Translation gives CASSIQGGELFF. The chain recombines TRBV5-1 with TRBJ2-2, with D tentatively TRBD1 (6 bases). Per the germline V gene, CDR1 is SGHRS and CDR2 is YFSETQ. Trimming left V 4 bases short and J 8 bases short, with 9 bases between. This CDR3 is built from 12 residues.

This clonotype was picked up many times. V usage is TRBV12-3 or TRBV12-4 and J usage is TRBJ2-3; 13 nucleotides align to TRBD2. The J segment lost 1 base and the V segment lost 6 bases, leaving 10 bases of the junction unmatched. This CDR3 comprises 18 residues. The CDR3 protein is CASSRRTSGGARTDTQYF. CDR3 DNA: TGTGCCAGCAGCCGTCGGACTAGCGGGGGCGCACGCACAGATACGCAGTATTTT.

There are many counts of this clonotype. The CDR3 spells CASSLGRGRTDTQYF. The CDR3 nucleotides read TGTGCCAGCAGCTTAGGGAGGGGGCGAACAGATACGCAGTATTTT. The chain has TRBV7-2 and TRBJ2-3; maybe TRBD1 (7 bases). The CDR3 extends over 15 amino acids. Germline loops: CDR1 SGHTA, CDR2 FQGNSA. V lost 1 base to trimming and J lost 3 bases, with 11 bases between them.

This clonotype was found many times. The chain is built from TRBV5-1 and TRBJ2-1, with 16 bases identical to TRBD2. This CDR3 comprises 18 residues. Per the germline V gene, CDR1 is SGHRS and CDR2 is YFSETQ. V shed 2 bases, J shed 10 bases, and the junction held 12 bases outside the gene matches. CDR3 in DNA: TGCGCCAGCAGCTTTTCGGGACTAGCGGGAGGGCACCTACGGGAGCAGTTCTTC. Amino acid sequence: CASSFSGLAGGHLREQFF. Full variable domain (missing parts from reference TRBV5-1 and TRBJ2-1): KAGVTQTPRYLIKTRGQQVTLSCSPISGHRSVSWYQQTPGQGLQFLFEYFSETQRNKGNFPGRFSGRQFSNSRSEMNVSTLELGDSALYLCASSFSGLAGGHLREQFFGPGTRLTVL.

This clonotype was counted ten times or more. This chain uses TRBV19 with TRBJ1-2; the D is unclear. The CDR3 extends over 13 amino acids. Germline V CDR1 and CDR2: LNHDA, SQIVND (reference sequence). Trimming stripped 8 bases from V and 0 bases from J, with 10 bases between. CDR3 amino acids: CASSPSTNYGYTF. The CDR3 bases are TGTGCCAGTTCTCCCTCTACTAACTATGGCTACACCTTC.